These 20 T cell receptor beta chains were sequenced from one sample in a study of CD8 T cells in ankylosing spondylitis. TCRdb processed the 5' RACE reads anew with MiXCR; each CDR3 protein has one entry. This table holds 200,000 to 300,000 distinct CDR3 sequences, approximately 9% found once. Sequencing input: blood, either unsorted or a sorted T cell fraction (not recorded which). The receptors were sampled from a male donor with ankylosing spondylitis or in good health (not recorded which).

This clonotype was detected many times. The chain employs TRBV3-1 and TRBJ1-2, with TRBD1 identical over 9 bases. The germline V gene encodes CDR1 LGHDT and CDR2 YNNKEL (reference sequence). This CDR3 is built from 13 residues. Trimming removed 3 bases from V and 5 bases from J; junction bases left unmatched: 1. The CDR3 sequence: CASSQGQGYGYTF. CDR3 DNA: TGTGCCAGCAGCCAGGGACAGGGATATGGCTACACCTTC.

About this clonotype itself: It may be a read error: a sequence one base away is much more abundant. The V call is TRBV5-1, the J call TRBJ2-1, with D possibly being TRBD1 or TRBD2 (5 bases each). Germline V gene lookup returns CDR1 SGHRS and CDR2 YFSETQ. The CDR3 contains 15 residues. Here the CDR3 reads CASSFGGRTYNKQFF. The CDR3 bases are TGCGCCAGCAGCTTTGGGGGAAGGACCTACAATAAGCAGTTCTTC.

This clonotype was seen a single time. This chain joins TRBV12-3 or TRBV12-4 and TRBJ2-1; D call uncertain. The CDR3 covers 13 residues. V lost 1 base and J 7 bases, leaving 8 bases between the germline ends. CDR3 in amino acids: CASSLGNVNEQFF. DNA of the CDR3: TGTGCCAGCAGTTTAGGGAACGTTAATGAGCAGTTCTTC.

This clonotype was recorded at least ten times. The chain couples TRBV7-2 to TRBJ1-2; 7 positions match TRBD1. Germline V gene data show CDR1 as SGHTA and CDR2 as FQGNSA. CDR3 length: 14 amino acids. Trimming removed 1 base from V and 4 bases from J; junction bases left unmatched: 3. CDR3 residues: CASSLGGQLYGYTF. The CDR3 nucleotides are TGTGCCAGCAGCTTAGGGGGACAGCTCTATGGCTACACCTTC.

This chain joins TRBV7-2 and TRBJ2-7, with D possibly being TRBD1 (5 bases). The germline gives CDR1 SGHTA, CDR2 FQGNSA. Trimming pared 1 base from V and 2 bases from J, leaving 12 bases between. This CDR3 contains 15 residues. The CDR3 bases are TGTGCCAGCAGCTTAGAAGGTACAGGAGCCTACGAGCAGTACTTC. This encodes CASSLEGTGAYEQYF.

This clonotype was seen at least ten times. The chain is built from TRBV14 and TRBJ2-2; 11 positions match TRBD2. The CDR3 is 18 residues long. Germline assignment: CDR1 SGHDN and CDR2 FVKESK. V gave up 0 bases and J gave up 4 bases; unmatched junction bases: 7. CDR3 nucleotide sequence: TGTGCCAGCAGCCAAGATACTAGCGGGAGCTTGGCCACCGGGGAGCTGTTTTTT. Its protein is CASSQDTSGSLATGELFF.

This clonotype was detected many times. V and J are TRBV12-3 or TRBV12-4 and TRBJ2-1; 8 bases agree with TRBD2. V shed 4 bases, J shed 0 bases, and the junction held 11 bases outside the gene matches. The CDR3 consists of 18 residues. The CDR3 spells CASSSHREGLVSYNEQFF. Here the CDR3 DNA reads TGTGCCAGCAGTTCGCACCGGGAGGGCCTCGTCTCCTACAATGAGCAGTTCTTC.

This clonotype was seen many times. The chain is built from TRBV27 and TRBJ1-1; 7 positions agree with TRBD1. This CDR3 is built from 15 residues. The V and J ends lost 5 bases and 1 base, in that order; junction bases with no gene match: 7. CDR1 and CDR2 (germline): MNHEY, SMNVEV (reference sequence). CDR3 DNA sequence: TGTGCCAGCAGTCCGCGTCCAGGGGGGAACACTGAAGCTTTCTTT. Amino acids: CASSPRPGGNTEAFF.

This clonotype was seen ten or more times. The chain uses TRBV5-5 and TRBJ1-6; D is uncertain. The V gene lost 4 bases and the J gene lost 8 bases, with 16 bases spanning the gap. The CDR3 runs 15 residues. Germline V gives CDR1 SGHKS, CDR2 YYEKEE (reference sequence). As DNA, the CDR3 is TGTGCCAGCAGCCGAGACCCCGGGAAGGATTCACCCCTCCACTTT. It codes for CASSRDPGKDSPLHF.

This chain connects TRBV4-1 to TRBJ1-5; D might be TRBD1 (5 bases). Deletions cut 9 bases from V and 3 bases from J, with 18 bases between. Germline V gives CDR1 MGHRA, CDR2 YSYEKL. CDR3 length: 15 residues. The CDR3 sequence is CASTPTGTVNQPQHF. DNA of the CDR3: TGCGCCAGTACCCCAACCGGGACGGTCAATCAGCCCCAGCATTTT.

This clonotype was counted ten times or more. The chain recombines TRBV6-5 with TRBJ2-7, with D unresolved. The CDR3 loop spans 14 amino acids. CDR1 is MNHEY, CDR2 SVGAGI, per germline. The ends were cut back, 2 bases at V and 4 bases at J, with 12 bases in the middle. The CDR3, as DNA: TGTGCCAGCAGTTACGCGCAGTTTGGATACGAGCAGTACTTC. This codes for CASSYAQFGYEQYF.

This clonotype was seen a few times. This chain joins TRBV5-1 and TRBJ1-5; TRBD1 matches 9 bases. V lost 4 bases and J lost 5; bases outside the gene matches: 7. Germline CDR1 is SGHRS and CDR2 is YFSETQ. CDR3 length equals 15 residues. CDR3 DNA: TGCGCCAGCAGCCGTGAGGGACAGGGCGATCAGCCCCAGCATTTT. Amino acid sequence: CASSREGQGDQPQHF.

Ten or more counts support this clonotype. The chain employs TRBV9 and TRBJ2-5; D remains ambiguous. The CDR3 is made up of 14 amino acids. CDR1 SGDLS and CDR2 YYNGEE come from the germline V gene. The V end lost 0 bases, the J end lost 1 base, and 7 bases lay between the germline ends. The CDR3 DNA reads TGTGCCAGCAGCGTAGAGGACCTCCAAGAGACCCAGTACTTC. Translation: CASSVEDLQETQYF. The variable domain in full, with the rest retrieved from reference TRBV9 and TRBJ2-5, is DSGVTQTPKHLITATGQRVTLRCSPRSGDLSVYWYQQSLDQGLQFLIQYYNGEERAKGNILERFSAQQFPDLHSELNLSSLELGDSALYFCASSVEDLQETQYFGPGTRLLVL.

At least ten counts were recorded for this clonotype. The genes are TRBV6-1 and TRBJ2-3; TRBD2 matches 10 bases. This CDR3 spans 14 amino acids. The junction had 6 bases not matched to a gene; V was cut back by 10 bases and J by 2 bases. Germline assignment: CDR1 MNHNS and CDR2 SASEGT. CDR3 nucleotides: TGTGCCACTACCGGGACTAGCGACACAGATACGCAGTATTTT. Its translation is CATTGTSDTDTQYF.

This clonotype was picked up many times. The V call is TRBV6-5, the J call TRBJ2-1; perhaps TRBD1 as D (5 bases). Germline assignment: CDR1 MNHEY and CDR2 SVGAGI. Trimming stripped 2 bases from V and 4 bases from J, with 9 bases between. CDR3 length: 14 amino acids. CDR3 coding DNA: TGTGCCAGCAGTTACGACAGATTATACAATGAGCAGTTCTTC. This translates into CASSYDRLYNEQFF.

This clonotype was seen a handful of times. The V and J genes are TRBV20-1 and TRBJ2-7, with D perhaps TRBD1 or TRBD2 (5 bases each). The germline gives CDR1 DFQATT, CDR2 SNEGSKA (reference sequence). The V gene lost 7 bases and the J gene lost 4 bases, with 17 bases spanning the gap. This CDR3 is 13 amino acids long. CDR3 amino acids: CSVRDLWGYEQYF. CDR3 sequence (DNA): TGCAGTGTCAGGGACCTCTGGGGTTACGAGCAGTACTTC.

The genes are TRBV6-1 and TRBJ1-1; D ambiguous. Germline loops: CDR1 MNHNS, CDR2 SASEGT. Trimming removed 2 bases from V and 1 base from J, with 17 bases in between. The CDR3 totals 17 residues. Written as DNA, the CDR3 is TGTGCCAGCAGTGAAAGCCGGGGTGGAGGGCCGAACACTGAAGCTTTCTTT. Encoded protein: CASSESRGGGPNTEAFF.

The rearrangement joins TRBV7-2 to TRBJ2-2; D might be TRBD2 (6 bases). The V gene lost 2 bases and the J gene lost 4 bases, with 14 bases spanning the gap. The germline V gene has CDR1 SGHTA and CDR2 FQGNSA. The CDR3 runs to 16 residues. CDR3 sequence: CASSLPTGTFTGELFF. The CDR3 coding sequence is TGTGCCAGCAGCTTACCCACCGGGACTTTCACCGGGGAGCTGTTTTTT.

This clonotype was seen at least ten times. The V gene is TRBV20-1, the J gene TRBJ2-1; D perhaps matches TRBD2 (7 bases). Trimming stripped 1 base from V and 4 bases from J, with 14 bases between. CDR3 length: 15 amino acids. Germline V gives CDR1 DFQATT, CDR2 SNEGSKA (reference sequence). DNA for the CDR3: TGCAGTGCTAGAGGGGGGCGGGAGTCGTACAATGAGCAGTTCTTC. Residues: CSARGGRESYNEQFF.

This clonotype was counted ten times or more. The chain combines TRBV5-1 with TRBJ2-7; D assignment may be TRBD1 or TRBD2 (5 bases each). CDR3 size: 14 residues. Trimming cost V 4 bases and J 1 base, with 12 bases left between them. Germline loops: CDR1 SGHRS, CDR2 YFSETQ. Here the CDR3 DNA reads TGCGCCAGCAGCGGAACGAGGGGTTCCTACGAGCAGTACTTC. This codes for CASSGTRGSYEQYF. Together with reference TRBV5-1 and TRBJ2-7, the CDR3 gives the full variable domain: KAGVTQTPRYLIKTRGQQVTLSCSPISGHRSVSWYQQTPGQGLQFLFEYFSETQRNKGNFPGRFSGRQFSNSRSEMNVSTLELGDSALYLCASSGTRGSYEQYFGPGTRLTVT.